What follows describes a single T cell receptor (beta chain). Its antigen is still unknown. This sample was included in a study of neoadjuvant anti-PD-1 for oral cavity cancer. Study in general: Around day 43, patients without progression received a fourth nivolumab dose before surgery. Study conclusions and caveats: TCR analyses covered only a few patients per response group.

Data came from immunoSEQ multiplex PCR; TCRdb stores just in-frame clones and leaves some out. This table has under 15,000 clones, roughly 70% appearing once. This CDR3 contains 15 residues. The junction had 2 bases not matched to a gene; V was cut back by 0 bases and J by 1 base. Germline V gene data show CDR1 as MGHRA and CDR2 as YSYEKL. Specified time point: after neoadjuvant nivolumab, at surgical resection. The sequencing here drew on PBMCs, taken after nivolumab (anti-PD-1) treatment. This chain connects TRBV4-1 to TRBJ2-5; TRBD2 matches at 7 bases. The receptor's source is a person between 40 and 80 years old with oral cavity squamous cell carcinoma. CDR3 region: CASSQERTSQETQYF. Written as DNA, the CDR3 is TGCGCCAGCAGCCAAGAGAGGACTAGCCAAGAGACCCAGTACTTC.